Following are 13 T cell receptor beta chains from one sample sequenced in a study of blood T cell repertoires in COVID-19. Sequencing used immunoSEQ multiplex PCR; TCRdb keeps in-frame clones, though not all of them. The sample yields 90,000 or so clones, over 80% seen once. Material: peripheral blood. The source of these receptors is a human donor in a cohort sampled during active COVID-19.

Here the CDR3 reads CASSLGLALNSYEQYF. As DNA, the CDR3 is TGTGCCAGCAGTTTGGGACTAGCGCTCAACTCCTACGAGCAGTACTTC. The chain employs TRBV27 and TRBJ2-7; 10 positions agree with TRBD2. Trimming at V came to 3 bases and at J to 0 bases, leaving 5 bases not matched to a gene. Germline assignment: CDR1 MNHEY and CDR2 SMNVEV (reference sequence). This CDR3 spans 16 amino acids.

The V and J genes are TRBV7-3 and TRBJ2-7, with a tentative D call TRBD2 (5 bases). Looked up from germline, CDR1 is SGHTA and CDR2 is FQGTGA. There are 15 residues in the CDR3. Trimming removed 2 bases from V and 11 bases from J, with 22 bases in between. CDR3 in DNA: TGTGCCAGCAGCTTATGGTGGGAGCCCTTCGGAAACGAGTACTTC. This translates into CASSLWWEPFGNEYF. Filled out from reference TRBV7-3 and TRBJ2-7, the complete variable domain reads GAGVSQTPSNKVTEKGKYVELRCDPISGHTALYWYRQSLGQGPEFLIYFQGTGAADDSGLPNDRFFAVRPEGSVSTLKIQRTERGDSAVYLCASSLWWEPFGNEYFGPGTRLTVT.

The chain carries TRBV2 and TRBJ2-3; 8 nucleotides agree with TRBD1. The junction had 9 bases not matched to a gene; V was cut back by 5 bases and J by 2 bases. The CDR3 length is 16 residues. CDR1 is SNHLY, CDR2 FYNNEI, per germline. The CDR3 is CASSNQQGANTDTQYF. The CDR3 DNA reads TGTGCCAGCAGTAACCAGCAGGGGGCGAACACAGATACGCAGTATTTT.

The V gene is TRBV12-3 or TRBV12-4, the J gene TRBJ1-2; no clear D gene. The CDR3 runs to 11 residues. Trimming removed 6 bases at V and 8 bases at J, with 10 bases between. This chain's CDR3 is CASRRSGGYTF. CDR3 DNA sequence: TGTGCCAGCAGAAGAAGCGGAGGCTACACCTTC.

CDR3 coding DNA: TGTGCCAGCAGTTTTATGGCTGTGAACACTGAAGCTTTCTTT. Protein sequence: CASSFMAVNTEAFF. This sequence joins TRBV28 and TRBJ1-1; D is uncertain. V dropped 3 bases and J dropped 0 bases, with 8 bases sitting between them. CDR1 MDHEN and CDR2 SYDVKM come from the germline V gene. The CDR3 runs 14 residues. The whole variable domain, filled in from reference TRBV28 and TRBJ1-1, reads DVKVTQSSRYLVKRTGEKVFLECVQDMDHENMFWYRQDPGLGLRLIYFSYDVKMKEKGDIPEGYSVSREKKERFSLILESASTNQTSMYLCASSFMAVNTEAFFGQGTRLTVV.

The rearrangement links TRBV7-9 to TRBJ1-4, with 7 bases lining up with TRBD1. This CDR3 has 15 amino acids. Per germline, CDR1 SEHNR and CDR2 FQNEAQ (reference sequence). With 1 base clipped from V and 4 bases from J, the junction kept 3 bases outside the gene matches. The CDR3 here is CASSLGGQNNEKLFF. The CDR3 DNA follows: TGTGCCAGCAGCTTAGGGGGACAGAATAATGAAAAACTGTTTTTT.

V gene TRBV3-1 (or the pseudogene TRBV3-2) combines with J gene TRBJ2-2; maybe TRBD2 (5 bases). Germline CDR1 reads LGHDT; CDR2 reads YNNKEL (reference sequence). V was cut by 1 base and J by 0 bases, with 9 bases left in between. This CDR3 is 16 amino acids long. CDR3 bases: TGTGCCAGCAGCCAAGGAGGGCTGGCGAACACCGGGGAGCTGTTTTTT. This sequence encodes CASSQGGLANTGELFF.

This clone was detected only a few times. The chain joins TRBV27 to TRBJ1-5; D might be TRBD1 (5 bases). The CDR3 covers 15 residues. CDR1 is MNHEY and CDR2 is SMNVEV in the germline V gene (reference sequence). V was trimmed by 8 bases and J by 0 bases, leaving 14 bases between them. CDR3 coding DNA: TGTGCCAGCGGACGGACAAGCCATAGCAATCAGCCCCAGCATTTT. Protein product: CASGRTSHSNQPQHF.

Only a few counts were recorded for this clone. This sequence joins TRBV10-3 and TRBJ1-2; possibly TRBD1 for D (6 bases). V was pared by 3 bases and J by 7 bases, with 21 bases between. Germline loops: CDR1 ENHRY, CDR2 SYGVKD. The CDR3 runs to 16 residues. Here the CDR3 reads CAISDGIQGVDSGYTF. CDR3 DNA: TGTGCCATCAGTGACGGAATACAGGGTGTTGACTCTGGCTACACCTTC.

In this sample, this clone turned up a few times. The genes are TRBV4-1 and TRBJ2-7, with 7 bases identical to TRBD1. J was trimmed by 6 bases and V by 9 bases; bases with no gene match: 11. The CDR3 length is 13 residues. Per the germline V gene, CDR1 is MGHRA and CDR2 is YSYEKL. CDR3 DNA sequence: TGCGCCAGTCGAGGGACAGCGACCCCCGAGCAGTACTTC. This translates into CASRGTATPEQYF.

The chain couples TRBV19 to TRBJ2-7; D is undetermined. This CDR3 comprises 15 residues. Germline CDR1 is LNHDA and CDR2 is SQIVND (reference sequence). Trimming stripped 3 bases from V and 2 bases from J, with 14 bases between. The DNA of the CDR3 is TGTGCCAGTAGTATGGCTTCCGGAGAGACCTACGAGCAGTACTTC. The encoded protein is CASSMASGETYEQYF.

This rearrangement joins TRBV27 to TRBJ2-1; 10 bases line up with TRBD2. In germline, CDR1 is MNHEY, CDR2 SMNVEV (reference sequence). The length of the CDR3 is 15 residues. The trim removed 5 bases at V and 9 bases at J, leaving 10 bases unmatched. DNA for the CDR3: TGTGCCAGCAGTACCAGCGGGAGGGCCGGCGGTGAGCAGTTCTTC. The encoded protein is CASSTSGRAGGEQFF.

The chain employs TRBV6-5 and TRBJ1-2; D is uncertain. The CDR3 is 12 residues long. CDR1 is MNHEY, CDR2 SVGAGI, per germline. V was cut by 6 bases and J by 6 bases, with 11 bases left in between. As DNA, the CDR3 is TGTGCCAGCAGCCGAGGTCCGGATGGCTACACCTTC. Translating it yields CASSRGPDGYTF.